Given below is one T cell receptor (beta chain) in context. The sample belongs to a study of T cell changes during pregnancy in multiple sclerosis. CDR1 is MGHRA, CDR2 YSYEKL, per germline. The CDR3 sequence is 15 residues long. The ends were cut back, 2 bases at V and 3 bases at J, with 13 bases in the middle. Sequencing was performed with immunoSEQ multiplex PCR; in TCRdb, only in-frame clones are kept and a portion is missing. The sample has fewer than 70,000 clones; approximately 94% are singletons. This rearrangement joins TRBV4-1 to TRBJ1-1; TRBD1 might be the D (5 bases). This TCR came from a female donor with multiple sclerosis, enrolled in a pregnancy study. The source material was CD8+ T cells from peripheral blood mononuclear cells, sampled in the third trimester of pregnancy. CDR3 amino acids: CASSQTPRGDTEAFF. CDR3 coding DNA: TGCGCCAGCAGCCAAACCCCGCGGGGGGACACTGAAGCTTTCTTT.